A single sample is the source of the 18 T cell receptor beta chains below, sequenced in a study of PD-1 blockade in mismatch repair-deficient tumors. Generated by immunoSEQ multiplex PCR, the TCRdb table keeps only in-frame clones and is missing some. The sample lists 40,000 or so clones, 75% to 85% occurring once. The sample in question was peripheral blood, obtained 4 weeks after starting pembrolizumab. The receptors stem from an adult with mismatch repair-deficient cancer.

This clone appeared a few times. This rearrangement joins TRBV6-1 to TRBJ2-2, with 7 bases lining up with TRBD1. Germline loops: CDR1 MNHNS, CDR2 SASEGT. The CDR3 is 14 residues long. J lost 5 bases, V lost 4 bases, and 4 bases had no gene match. The CDR3 reads CASSGQGRTGELFF. DNA for the CDR3: TGTGCCAGCAGTGGACAGGGCCGGACCGGGGAGCTGTTTTTT.

The chain joins TRBV11-2 to TRBJ2-1, with a possible D match to TRBD1 (7 bases). Trimming took 2 bases from V and 6 from J, leaving 17 bases between them. The CDR3 runs 16 residues. The germline V gene encodes CDR1 SGHAT and CDR2 FQNNGV. As DNA, the CDR3 is TGTGCCAGCAGCTTACCGCCCCAGGGGGGACGCAATGAGCAGTTCTTC. Translation gives CASSLPPQGGRNEQFF.

This clone has more than one count but fewer than ten. This chain joins TRBV4-2 and TRBJ2-7; weak D call: TRBD2 (5 bases). This CDR3 is built from 15 residues. Trimming cost V 0 bases and J 2 bases, with 11 bases left between them. CDR1 and CDR2 (germline): LGHNA, YNFKEQ. DNA of the CDR3: TGTGCCAGCAGCCAAGATCAAGCGGAGGCCTACGAGCAGTACTTC. Translated, it gives CASSQDQAEAYEQYF.

This chain uses TRBV14 with TRBJ1-3; D gene unclear. Germline values: CDR1 SGHDN, CDR2 FVKESK. V dropped 2 bases and J dropped 4 bases, with 12 bases sitting between them. The CDR3 has 15 residues. The CDR3 spells CASSQLQREGNTIYF. The CDR3 DNA is TGTGCCAGCAGCCAACTTCAAAGGGAGGGAAACACCATATATTTT.

V gene TRBV2 combines with J gene TRBJ2-5; possible D gene TRBD1, 6 bases. With 7 bases removed from V and 9 bases from J, the gap between germline ends came to 18 bases. The CDR3 covers 13 residues. Germline values: CDR1 SNHLY, CDR2 FYNNEI. The CDR3 bases are TGTGCCAGCAATAGACTAAAACAGGGAGCCCAGTACTTC. Protein sequence: CASNRLKQGAQYF.

The chain uses TRBV7-9 and TRBJ2-3; the match to TRBD1 covers 7 bases. This CDR3 has 14 amino acids. Germline CDR1 reads SEHNR; CDR2 reads FQNEAQ (reference sequence). J was trimmed by 3 bases and V by 5 bases; bases with no gene match: 5. CDR3: CASSNRGGTDTQYF. CDR3 sequence (DNA): TGTGCCAGCAGCAACAGGGGTGGGACAGATACGCAGTATTTT.

V gene TRBV27 combines with J gene TRBJ2-3, with D possibly matching TRBD1 (5 bases). This CDR3 is built from 14 residues. Germline V gene data show CDR1 as MNHEY and CDR2 as SMNVEV (reference sequence). Trimming cost V 5 bases and J 0 bases, with 9 bases left between them. CDR3 sequence reads: CASSGHRSTDTQYF. CDR3 bases: TGTGCCAGCAGTGGACACAGGAGCACAGATACGCAGTATTTT.

Of note for this clone: A much bigger clone sits one base away, suggesting this may be a read error. The gene calls are TRBV6-4 and TRBJ2-3; 7 bases map to TRBD2. Germline V CDR1 and CDR2: MRHNA, SNTAGT. There are 15 residues in the CDR3. CDR3 in DNA: TGTGTCAGCAGTGCGGGTAGCGGGAGCACAGATACGCAGTATTTT. Amino acids: CVSSAGSGSTDTQYF.

The rearrangement uses TRBV6-5 and TRBJ1-5; D gene uncertain. V lost 8 bases and J 2 bases, leaving 10 bases between the germline ends. The CDR3 spans 13 residues. Germline V gene data show CDR1 as MNHEY and CDR2 as SVGAGI. CDR3 protein: CASRRAGNQPQHF. The CDR3 DNA sequence: TGTGCCAGCCGTCGCGCGGGCAATCAGCCCCAGCATTTT.

The chain links TRBV27 to TRBJ2-7, with TRBD1 matching 9 bases. Trimming at V came to 4 bases and at J to 2 bases, leaving 6 bases not matched to a gene. CDR1 and CDR2 (germline): MNHEY, SMNVEV (reference sequence). The CDR3 has 15 residues. The CDR3 DNA reads as TGTGCCAGCAGTTGGGGACAGGGTGGGGCCTACGAGCAGTACTTC. It is translated as CASSWGQGGAYEQYF.

V usage is TRBV10-3 and J usage is TRBJ2-1; TRBD2 matches 9 bases. The CDR3 has 15 residues. V lost 4 bases to trimming and J lost 8 bases; unmatched junction nucleotides: 9. Germline CDR1 is ENHRY and CDR2 is SYGVKD. CDR3 DNA sequence: TGTGCCATCAGTGCGTCGACTAGCGGTGGGGATGAGCAGTTCTTC. It encodes CAISASTSGGDEQFF.

The chain uses TRBV27 and TRBJ2-3; D is perhaps TRBD1 (7 bases). The CDR3 sequence is 16 residues long. V was clipped by 1 base and J by 5 bases, with 16 bases between them. Germline CDR1 and CDR2: MNHEY and SMNVEV (reference sequence). The CDR3 bases are TGTGCCAGCAGTTTATATTGGCAGGGGGGTAAAGATACGCAGTATTTT. Translating it yields CASSLYWQGGKDTQYF.

The gene calls are TRBV7-9 and TRBJ2-5; the D is unclear. Trimming stripped 0 bases from V and 2 bases from J, with 4 bases between. CDR1 is SEHNR, CDR2 FQNEAQ, per germline (reference sequence). The CDR3 length is 13 residues. The CDR3, as DNA: TGTGCCAGCAGCTTAGCCCGGCAAGAGACCCAGTACTTC. Amino acid sequence: CASSLARQETQYF.

This rearrangement joins TRBV10-3 to TRBJ2-1; D might be TRBD2 (7 bases). The CDR3 sequence is 16 residues long. Germline-derived CDR1 and CDR2 are ENHRY and SYGVKD. Trimming left V 0 bases short and J 6 bases short, with 15 bases between. The CDR3 spells CAISESGGAGPNEQFF. The CDR3 bases are TGTGCCATCAGTGAGTCAGGGGGGGCTGGTCCCAATGAGCAGTTCTTC.

V is TRBV5-6 and J is TRBJ2-1; 8 positions match TRBD2. Germline values: CDR1 SGHDT, CDR2 YYEEEE. V lost 4 bases to trimming and J lost 4 bases; unmatched junction nucleotides: 7. This CDR3 is built from 15 residues. In DNA form, the CDR3 reads TGTGCCAGCAGCCTCCTACTAGCGGCGTACAATGAGCAGTTCTTC. Amino acid sequence: CASSLLLAAYNEQFF.

V is TRBV18 and J is TRBJ2-5; D perhaps matches TRBD2 (5 bases). This CDR3 contains 13 residues. Per germline, CDR1 KGHSH and CDR2 LQKENI. Trimming cost V 2 bases and J 3 bases, with 7 bases left between them. The CDR3 protein is CASSPMREETQYF. The CDR3 DNA follows: TGTGCCAGCTCACCAATGAGGGAAGAGACCCAGTACTTC.

The gene calls are TRBV27 and TRBJ2-2; TRBD1 matches 10 bases. The CDR3 consists of 16 residues. In germline, CDR1 is MNHEY, CDR2 SMNVEV (reference sequence). V dropped 4 bases and J dropped 5; count of bases not matched to a gene: 7. CDR3: CASSSETGGSTGELFF. DNA for the CDR3: TGTGCCAGCAGTTCAGAGACAGGGGGCTCGACCGGGGAGCTGTTTTTT.

The genes are TRBV28 and TRBJ1-4; D uncertain. The CDR3 is 14 amino acids. Germline CDR1 and CDR2: MDHEN and SYDVKM. V shed 5 bases and J shed 0 bases, with 7 bases lying between them. The DNA of the CDR3 is TGTGCCAGCAGTATGAGATCAACTAATGAAAAACTGTTTTTT. Protein: CASSMRSTNEKLFF.